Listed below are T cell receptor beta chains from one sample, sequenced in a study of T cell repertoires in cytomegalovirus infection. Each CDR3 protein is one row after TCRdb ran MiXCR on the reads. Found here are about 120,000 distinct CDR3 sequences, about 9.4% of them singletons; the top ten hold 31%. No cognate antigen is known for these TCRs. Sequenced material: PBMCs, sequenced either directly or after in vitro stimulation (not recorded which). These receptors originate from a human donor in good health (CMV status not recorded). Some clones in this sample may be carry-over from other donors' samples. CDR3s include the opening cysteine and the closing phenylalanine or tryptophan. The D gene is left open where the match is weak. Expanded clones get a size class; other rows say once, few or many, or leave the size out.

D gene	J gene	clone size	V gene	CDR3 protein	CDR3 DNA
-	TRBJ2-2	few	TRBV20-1	CSASGLVSGELFF	TGCAGTGCTAGTGGGCTAGTATCCGGGGAGCTGTTTTTT
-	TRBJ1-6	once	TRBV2	CASSEQGTRSPLHF	TGTGCCAGCAGTGAACAGGGGACGCGCTCACCCCTCCACTTT
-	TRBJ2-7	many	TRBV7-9	CASSPHGIEQYF	TGTGCCAGCAGCCCTCACGGAATCGAGCAGTACTTC
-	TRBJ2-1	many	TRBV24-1	CATSDPRGEASPYNEQFF	TGTGCCACCAGTGACCCCAGAGGGGAGGCCTCCCCCTACAATGAGCAGTTCTTC
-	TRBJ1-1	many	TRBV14	CASSHREGVGSTEAFF	TGTGCCAGCAGCCATCGCGAGGGGGTGGGCAGCACTGAAGCTTTCTTT
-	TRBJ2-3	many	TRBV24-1	CATSDLQLDRAQYF	TGTGCCACCAGTGATTTGCAATTAGATAGGGCCCAGTATTTT
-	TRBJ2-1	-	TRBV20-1	CSARVVPSSYNEQFF	TGCAGTGCTAGGGTTGTCCCTAGCTCCTACAATGAGCAGTTCTTC
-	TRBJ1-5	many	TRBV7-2	CASSLFGRSYNQPQHF	TGTGCCAGCAGCTTATTTGGCAGGTCCTACAATCAGCCCCAGCATTTT
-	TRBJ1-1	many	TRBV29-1	CSFRDPQNTEAFF	TGCAGCTTCCGGGACCCACAGAATACTGAAGCTTTCTTT
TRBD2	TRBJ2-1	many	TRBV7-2	CASSLLAGGGYEQFF	TGTGCCAGCAGCTTGTTAGCGGGAGGGGGGTATGAGCAGTTCTTC
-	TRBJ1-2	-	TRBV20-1	CSGTGGYGYTF	TGCAGTGGCACGGGCGGCTATGGCTACACCTTC
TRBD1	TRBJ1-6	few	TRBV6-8	CASGGQGGSPLHF	TGTGCCAGCGGGGGACAGGGCGGTTCACCCCTCCACTTT
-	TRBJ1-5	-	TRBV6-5	CASSYSMSQPQHF	TGTGCCAGCAGTTACTCGATGAGTCAGCCCCAGCATTTT
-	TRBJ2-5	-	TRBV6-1	CASSYGGQASYQETQYF	TGTGCCAGCAGTTACGGCGGGCAGGCATCGTACCAAGAGACCCAGTACTTC
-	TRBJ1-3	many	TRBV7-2	CASSLSTPMGNTIYF	TGTGCCAGCAGCTTATCTACCCCAATGGGAAACACCATATATTTT
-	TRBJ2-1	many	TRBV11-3	CASSLVGRNYNEQFF	TGTGCCAGCAGCTTAGTGGGACGGAACTACAATGAGCAGTTCTTC
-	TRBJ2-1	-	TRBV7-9	CASSLEGLAGGNEQFF	TGTGCCAGCAGCTTAGAAGGGCTAGCTGGAGGCAATGAGCAGTTCTTC
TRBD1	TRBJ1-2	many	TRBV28	CASRYGTGNGYTF	TGTGCCAGCAGATACGGGACAGGGAATGGCTACACCTTC
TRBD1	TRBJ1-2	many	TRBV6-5	CASSYSDRGLRGYTF	TGTGCCAGCAGTTACTCCGACAGGGGGCTCCGGGGCTACACCTTC
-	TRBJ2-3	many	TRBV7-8	CASSLERLAVDTQYF	TGTGCCAGCAGCTTAGAACGGCTAGCAGTAGATACGCAGTATTTT
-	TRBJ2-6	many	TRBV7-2	CASSLVGRGVTPGANVLTF	TGTGCCAGCAGCTTAGTCGGTCGGGGCGTTACCCCTGGGGCCAACGTCCTGACTTTC
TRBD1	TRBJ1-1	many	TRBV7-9	CASSGGQGGTEAFF	TGTGCCAGCAGCGGGGGACAGGGGGGCACTGAAGCTTTCTTT
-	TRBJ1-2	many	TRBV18	CASSPQDQQGYTF	TGTGCCAGCTCACCACAGGACCAGCAGGGATACACCTTC
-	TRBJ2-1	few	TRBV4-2	CASSQWRTTTYNEQFF	TGTGCCAGCAGCCAGTGGCGGACTACTACCTACAATGAGCAGTTCTTC
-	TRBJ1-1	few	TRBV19	CASSRAVQGTEAFF	TGTGCCAGTTCCAGGGCCGTACAGGGCACTGAAGCTTTCTTT
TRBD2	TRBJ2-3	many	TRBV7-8	CASSDRTSGTSTDTQYF	TGTGCCAGCAGCGACAGGACTAGCGGGACAAGCACAGATACGCAGTATTTT
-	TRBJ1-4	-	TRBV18	CASSPPYRDPAKLFF	TGTGCCAGCTCACCACCTTACCGGGACCCCGCAAAACTGTTTTTT
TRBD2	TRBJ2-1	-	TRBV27	CASSPTGTSGLFEQFF	TGTGCCAGCAGTCCTACCGGGACTAGCGGACTGTTTGAGCAGTTCTTC
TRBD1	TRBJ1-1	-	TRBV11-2	CASSLREDRGRIEAFF	TGTGCCAGCAGCTTGAGGGAGGACAGGGGGCGAATTGAAGCTTTCTTT
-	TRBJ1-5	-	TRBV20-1	CSAGQGGIRLQHF	TGCAGTGCGGGCCAGGGTGGAATCAGGCTCCAGCATTTT
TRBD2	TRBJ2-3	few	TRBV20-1	CSASGLAGGTDTQYF	TGCAGTGCTAGTGGTCTAGCGGGAGGCACAGATACGCAGTATTTT